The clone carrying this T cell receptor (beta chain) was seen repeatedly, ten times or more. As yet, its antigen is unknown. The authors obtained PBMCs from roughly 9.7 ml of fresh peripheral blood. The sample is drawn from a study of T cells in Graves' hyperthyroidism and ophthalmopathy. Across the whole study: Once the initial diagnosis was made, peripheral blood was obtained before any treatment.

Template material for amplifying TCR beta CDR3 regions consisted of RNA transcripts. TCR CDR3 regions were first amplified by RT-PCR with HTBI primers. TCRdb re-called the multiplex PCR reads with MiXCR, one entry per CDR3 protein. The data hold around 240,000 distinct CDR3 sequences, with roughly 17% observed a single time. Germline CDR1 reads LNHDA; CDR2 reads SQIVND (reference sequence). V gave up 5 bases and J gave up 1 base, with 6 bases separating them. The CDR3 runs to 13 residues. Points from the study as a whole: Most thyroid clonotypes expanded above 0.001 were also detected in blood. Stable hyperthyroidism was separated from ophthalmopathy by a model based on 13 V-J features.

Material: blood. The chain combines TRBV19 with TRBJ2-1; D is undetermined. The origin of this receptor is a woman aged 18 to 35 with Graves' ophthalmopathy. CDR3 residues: CASSGLSYNEQFF. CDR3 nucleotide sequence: TGTGCCAGTAGTGGGCTTTCCTACAATGAGCAGTTCTTC.